This TCR beta chain was recovered during a study of blood T cell repertoires in COVID-19. Study overall: Collection of acute and convalescent COVID-19 samples took place in the United States, Italy and Spain.

Germline values: CDR1 MGHRA, CDR2 YSYEKL. The junction had 6 bases not matched to a gene; V was cut back by 2 bases and J by 0 bases. This CDR3 has 17 amino acids. Participants reported their clinical history, and cohort assignment relied on those reports. Cohort 3 recovery required two negative PCRs, clearance, or symptom resolution. In the original processing: How many nucleated cells were present was estimated from reference gene primer amplification. Only in-frame clones appear in the TCRdb table, and some are missing; sequencing was by immunoSEQ multiplex PCR. For V, J and clone size, that table is used; D and trimming come from the DNA. The data show roughly 250,000 clones, more than 80% seen once.

The V and J genes are TRBV4-1 and TRBJ2-1, with 8 bases that match TRBD2. Sequenced material: PBMCs or T cells enriched from blood (not recorded which). This receptor was obtained from a woman between 18 and 29 years old who had recovered from COVID-19. The CDR3 region is CASSQPLAGSSYNEQFF. CDR3 coding DNA: TGCGCCAGCAGCCAACCCCTAGCGGGCAGCTCCTACAATGAGCAGTTCTTC.